One TCR beta chain is described in this entry. The antigen remains unidentified. Random-hexamer reverse transcription was applied to about 0.5 to 1 ug RNA. One entry per CDR3 protein results from TCRdb running MiXCR on the immunoSEQ multiplex PCR reads. The table shows over 150,000 distinct CDR3 sequences, with more than 90% occurring only once. These data belong to a study of CD8 T cells in Susac syndrome. Study-wide results and caveats: The number of individuals included in the study's TCR sequencing and HLA analysis was acknowledged as relatively small.

Per the germline V gene, CDR1 is LNHNV and CDR2 is YYDKDF (reference sequence). The ends were cut back, 5 bases at V and 4 bases at J, with 12 bases in the middle. The CDR3 runs 13 residues. Control patients had untreated stable or active relapsing-remitting multiple sclerosis by revised McDonald criteria. While CD8+ and CD4+ T cells were isolated negatively, TEMRA cells were enriched by FACS. This chain joins TRBV15 and TRBJ2-7; D may correspond to TRBD1 or TRBD2 (5 bases each). The sequencing input was CD4+ T cells from PBMCs. The sequence was obtained from a human donor with multiple sclerosis. CDR3 residues: CATSGAGGYEQYF. The CDR3 nucleotides are TGTGCCACCAGCGGGGCTGGGGGATACGAGCAGTACTTC. The variable domain in full, completed from reference TRBV15 and TRBJ2-7, reads DAMVIQNPRYQVTQFGKPVTLSCSQTLNHNVMYWYQQKSSQAPKLLFHYYDKDFNNEADTPDNFQSRRPNTSFCFLDIRSPGLGDTAMYLCATSGAGGYEQYFGPGTRLTVT.